This TCR beta chain was identified during a study of vaccination effects on CD4 cells after COVID-19. Under the ViraFEST assay, PBMC were stimulated with viral peptide pools so that antigen-specific CD4+ T cells expanded. Sequencing was performed afterwards. Scientists isolated CD4+ T cells after a roughly ten-day culture period ended. Absence of prior SARS-CoV-2 infection characterized the vaccine recipients, who showed negative nucleocapsid antibodies. Cultures had half their medium replaced with IL-2 medium on days 3 and 7. Looked up from germline, CDR1 is SGHTA and CDR2 is FQGNSA. The CDR3 sequence is 17 residues long. V gave up 2 bases and J gave up 0 bases, with 14 bases separating them. Libraries were prepared by immunoSEQ multiplex PCR; TCRdb keeps only in-frame clonotypes and omits some of them. This sample has over 50,000 clones, with 81% found just once. Overall study results and limits: Infection- and vaccine-induced clones contracted markedly late after vaccination.

With respect to this clone: Its antigen is not known.

This sequence joins TRBV7-2 and TRBJ1-5; tentatively, D is TRBD1 (6 bases). The TCR was taken from a human donor who received a COVID-19 vaccine. The material was CD4+ T cells from PBMCs cultured with HCoV-229E spike peptides, obtained before COVID-19 vaccination. DNA for the CDR3: TGTGCCAGCAGCTTATTCCCCCAGGGGATTAGCAATCAGCCCCAGCATTTT. This encodes CASSLFPQGISNQPQHF.